This TCR beta chain originates from a study of blood T cell repertoires in COVID-19. At the level of the study: PBMCs, B-cell-depleted T cells, or T cells provided the cDNA or gDNA that made up the material.

Methods used by the authors: Nucleated cell counts were estimated from reference gene primer amplification. Clones were read by immunoSEQ multiplex PCR, and TCRdb kept only the in-frame ones, dropping some. That table gives V, J and clone size, and the DNA gave D and trimming. The sample lists 400,000 or so clones, around 87% occurring once. The CDR3 length is 16 residues. From germline, CDR1 is SGHRS and CDR2 YFSETQ. The ends were cut back, 0 bases at V and 11 bases at J, with 18 bases in the middle. The sequence derives from a man aged 30 to 39 who had recovered from COVID-19. Sequenced sample: PBMCs or T cells enriched from blood (not recorded which). The rearrangement links TRBV5-1 to TRBJ2-6; D is unclear. The CDR3 here is CASSLEGSVLWDVLTF. CDR3 coding DNA: TGCGCCAGCAGCTTGGAAGGCAGCGTCCTCTGGGACGTCCTGACTTTC.